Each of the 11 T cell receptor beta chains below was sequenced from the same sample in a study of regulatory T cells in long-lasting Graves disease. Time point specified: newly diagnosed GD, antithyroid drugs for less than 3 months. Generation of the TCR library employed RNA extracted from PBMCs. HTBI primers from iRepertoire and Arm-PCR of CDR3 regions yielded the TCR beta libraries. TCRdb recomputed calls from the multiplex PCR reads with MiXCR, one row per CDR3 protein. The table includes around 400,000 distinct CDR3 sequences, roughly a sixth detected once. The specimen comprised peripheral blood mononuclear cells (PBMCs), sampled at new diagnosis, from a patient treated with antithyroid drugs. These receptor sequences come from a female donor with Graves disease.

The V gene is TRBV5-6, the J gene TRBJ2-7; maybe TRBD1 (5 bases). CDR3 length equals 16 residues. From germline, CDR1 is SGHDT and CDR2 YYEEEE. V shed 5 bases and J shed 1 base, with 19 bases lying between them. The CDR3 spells CASRSNLGASSYEQYF. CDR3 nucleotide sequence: TGTGCCAGCAGGTCGAATCTAGGGGCGTCTTCCTACGAGCAGTACTTC.

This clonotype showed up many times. Here the CDR3 reads CASSFPEGAYEQYF. CDR3 DNA sequence: TGTGCCAGCAGTTTCCCCGAGGGCGCCTACGAGCAGTACTTC. V usage is TRBV28 and J usage is TRBJ2-7, with D possibly being TRBD2 (5 bases). Germline V gene sequence: CDR1 MDHEN, CDR2 SYDVKM. The CDR3 runs 14 residues. V was trimmed by 3 bases and J by 2 bases, leaving 11 bases between them.

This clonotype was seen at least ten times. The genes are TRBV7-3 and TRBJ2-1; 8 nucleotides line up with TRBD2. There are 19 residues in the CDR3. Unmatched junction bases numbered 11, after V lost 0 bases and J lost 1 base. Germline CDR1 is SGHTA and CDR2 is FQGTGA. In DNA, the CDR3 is TGTGCCAGCAGCTTAACTCCTGGCGGGAGGTTACTATCCTACAATGAGCAGTTCTTC. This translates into CASSLTPGGRLLSYNEQFF.

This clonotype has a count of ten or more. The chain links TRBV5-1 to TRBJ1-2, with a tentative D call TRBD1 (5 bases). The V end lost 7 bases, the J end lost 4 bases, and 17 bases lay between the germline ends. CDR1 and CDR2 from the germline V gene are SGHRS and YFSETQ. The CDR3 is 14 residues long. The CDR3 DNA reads TGCGCCAGCGGGTCGCAGGGATCCCTCTATGGCTACACCTTC. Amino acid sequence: CASGSQGSLYGYTF.

CDR3 residues: CAGQGSGYGYTF. CDR3 DNA: TGTGCCGGTCAGGGGTCTGGTTATGGCTACACCTTC. The chain joins TRBV6-1 to TRBJ1-2, with D perhaps matching TRBD1 (6 bases). The CDR3 totals 12 residues. V was clipped by 11 bases and J by 5 bases, with 15 bases between them. Germline values: CDR1 MNHNS, CDR2 SASEGT.

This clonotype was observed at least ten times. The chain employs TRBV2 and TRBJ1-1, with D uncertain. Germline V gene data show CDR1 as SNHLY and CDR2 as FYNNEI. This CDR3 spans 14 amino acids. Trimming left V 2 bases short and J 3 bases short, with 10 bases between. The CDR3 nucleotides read TGTGCCAGCAGTGAAACTTCGGTCTACACTGAAGCTTTCTTT. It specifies CASSETSVYTEAFF.

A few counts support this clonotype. The CDR3 DNA reads as TGCAGCGTTGAAAGTCTTGCTAACTATGGCTACACCTTC. Its protein product is CSVESLANYGYTF. The chain employs TRBV29-1 and TRBJ1-2; no reliable D call. The CDR3 loop spans 13 amino acids. V was pared by 2 bases and J by 0 bases, with 7 bases between. From germline, CDR1 is SQVTM and CDR2 ANQGSEA.

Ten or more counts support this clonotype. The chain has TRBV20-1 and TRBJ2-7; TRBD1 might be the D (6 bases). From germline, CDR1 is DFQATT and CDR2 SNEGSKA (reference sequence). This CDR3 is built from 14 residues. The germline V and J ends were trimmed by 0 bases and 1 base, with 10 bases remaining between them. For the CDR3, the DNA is TGCAGTGCTAGAGACCAGGGGTTATCCTACGAGCAGTACTTC. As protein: CSARDQGLSYEQYF.

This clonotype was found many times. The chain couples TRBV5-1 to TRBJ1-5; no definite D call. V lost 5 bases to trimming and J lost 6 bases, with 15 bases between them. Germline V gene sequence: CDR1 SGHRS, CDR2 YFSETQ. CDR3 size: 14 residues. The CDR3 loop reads CASRPEGSGQPQHF. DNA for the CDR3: TGCGCCAGCAGACCTGAGGGTTCGGGTCAGCCCCAGCATTTT.

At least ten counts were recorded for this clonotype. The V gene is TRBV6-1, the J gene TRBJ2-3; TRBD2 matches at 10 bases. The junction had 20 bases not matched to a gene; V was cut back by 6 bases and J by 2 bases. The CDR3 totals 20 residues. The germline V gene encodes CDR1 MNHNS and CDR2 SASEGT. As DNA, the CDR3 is TGTGCCAGCAGCCGGCATGGCGGGGGGTGGACTAGCGGTTACACAGATACGCAGTATTTT. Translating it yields CASSRHGGGWTSGYTDTQYF.

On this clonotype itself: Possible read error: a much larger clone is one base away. CDR3 sequence (DNA): TGTGCCAGCAGAGCTACTAGCGGGGGCACAGATACGCAGTATTTT. Its protein product is CASRATSGGTDTQYF. The chain carries TRBV11-2 and TRBJ2-3; TRBD2 aligns across 10 bases. V lost 6 bases, J lost 1 base, and 4 bases stayed unmatched. This CDR3 comprises 15 residues. Germline loops: CDR1 SGHAT, CDR2 FQNNGV.